Below are 23 T cell receptor beta chains sequenced from a single sample in a study of blood T cell repertoires in COVID-19. Produced via immunoSEQ multiplex PCR; TCRdb's table is partial and in-frame only. The sample holds under 200,000 clones, approximately 79% seen once. The sequencing input was peripheral blood. Receptors originate from a woman older than 75 with acute or convalescent COVID-19.

The chain combines TRBV6-5 with TRBJ2-1; D possibly corresponds to TRBD2 (6 bases). Germline V gives CDR1 MNHEY, CDR2 SVGAGI. This CDR3 has 16 residues. Trimming took off 0 bases at V and 5 bases at J, with 14 bases between the two ends. The CDR3 nucleotides read TGTGCCAGCAGTTACTCCTCCGAGCGGGTTAACAATGAGCAGTTCTTC. Translated: CASSYSSERVNNEQFF.

This clone turned up a few times. The V call is TRBV10-3, the J call TRBJ1-4, with 10 positions matching TRBD1. Trimming at V came to 2 bases and at J to 8 bases, leaving 11 bases not matched to a gene. CDR1 and CDR2 from the germline V gene are ENHRY and SYGVKD. The CDR3 consists of 17 residues. The CDR3 spells CAISEGTGDGRGEKLFF. CDR3 sequence (DNA): TGTGCCATCAGTGAGGGGACAGGGGATGGTCGGGGAGAAAAACTGTTTTTT.

In DNA form, the CDR3 reads TGCGCCAGCAGCTTGGGGGCAGCGGGAGCTTCAGATACGCAGTATTTT. It is translated as CASSLGAAGASDTQYF. The chain joins TRBV5-1 to TRBJ2-3; 8 nucleotides line up with TRBD2. The CDR3 has 16 amino acids. The ends lost 0 bases at V and 4 bases at J; junction bases unmatched: 7. Germline V lookup: CDR1 SGHRS, CDR2 YFSETQ.

J is TRBJ2-7 and V is TRBV12-3 or TRBV12-4; 12 positions agree with TRBD1. The CDR3 runs to 13 residues. Unmatched junction bases numbered 4, after V lost 6 bases and J lost 7 bases. This chain's CDR3 is CASRGQGAGEQYF. The CDR3 DNA reads as TGTGCCAGCAGGGGACAGGGGGCAGGTGAGCAGTACTTC.

The genes are TRBV19 and TRBJ1-5, with D maybe TRBD1 (6 bases). Germline lookup yields CDR1 LNHDA and CDR2 SQIVND (reference sequence). V was pared by 7 bases and J by 6 bases, with 19 bases between. This CDR3 region has 15 residues. For the CDR3, the DNA is TGTGCCAGTAAACAAAGGGGAACAGGGCCTCAGCCCCAGCATTTT. Protein product: CASKQRGTGPQPQHF.

This chain uses TRBV6-5 with TRBJ1-5, with no clear D. The V end was cut by 8 bases, the J end by 2 bases, with 10 bases between. This CDR3 comprises 13 residues. Germline lookup yields CDR1 MNHEY and CDR2 SVGAGI. CDR3 nucleotide sequence: TGTGCCAGCGGAGGGCTTGGCAATCAGCCCCAGCATTTT. As protein: CASGGLGNQPQHF.

This clone was seen a single time. J is TRBJ2-7 and V is TRBV29-1, with unresolved D. This CDR3 comprises 11 residues. Deletions cut 1 base from V and 4 bases from J, with 5 bases between. Germline lookup yields CDR1 SQVTM and CDR2 ANQGSEA. CDR3 loop: CSVEVEYEQYF. In DNA form, the CDR3 reads TGCAGCGTTGAAGTCGAGTACGAGCAGTACTTC.

This chain joins TRBV2 and TRBJ2-2; TRBD1 matches at 8 bases. V shed 8 bases and J 4 bases; nucleotides not matched to a gene: 6. The germline V gene encodes CDR1 SNHLY and CDR2 FYNNEI. This CDR3 comprises 14 residues. DNA for the CDR3: TGTGCCAGCGTACAGGGGGTAGTCACCGGGGAGCTGTTTTTT. Translating gives CASVQGVVTGELFF.

The chain couples TRBV29-1 to TRBJ2-3; tentative D call: TRBD2 (5 bases). V shed 1 base and J shed 0 bases, with 17 bases lying between them. CDR3 length: 17 residues. Germline loops: CDR1 SQVTM, CDR2 ANQGSEA. CDR3 in DNA: TGCAGCGTTGAAGGGCTCTTCCGCGGGCTAAGCACAGATACGCAGTATTTT. Amino acids: CSVEGLFRGLSTDTQYF.

This clone occurred once. V and J are TRBV29-1 and TRBJ2-1, with 7 positions matching TRBD2. From germline, CDR1 is SQVTM and CDR2 ANQGSEA. The CDR3 consists of 16 residues. Trimming at V came to 3 bases and at J to 7 bases, leaving 15 bases not matched to a gene. CDR3 nucleotides: TGCAGCGTTGACAACCGTCCGGCGGGAGCGGTTAATGAGCAGTTCTTC. Protein sequence: CSVDNRPAGAVNEQFF.

The chain links TRBV7-8 to TRBJ1-2, with D tentatively TRBD1 (5 bases). The CDR3 totals 12 residues. The V gene lost 1 base and the J gene lost 6 bases, with 6 bases spanning the gap. The V gene's germline CDR1 is SGHVS and CDR2 FQNEAQ. CDR3 in amino acids: CASSLGRDGYTF. As DNA, the CDR3 is TGTGCCAGCAGCTTAGGCAGGGATGGCTACACCTTC. Looking up the rest from reference TRBV7-8 and TRBJ1-2 gives the full variable domain: GAGVSQSPRYKVAKRGQDVALRCDPISGHVSLFWYQQALGQGPEFLTYFQNEAQLDKSGLPSDRFFAERPEGSVSTLKIQRTQQEDSAVYLCASSLGRDGYTFGSGTRLTVV.

The gene calls are TRBV5-1 and TRBJ1-4; no reliable D call. Trimming stripped 2 bases from V and 0 bases from J, with 8 bases between. Germline CDR1 reads SGHRS; CDR2 reads YFSETQ. CDR3 length equals 15 residues. In DNA form, the CDR3 reads TGCGCCAGCAGCTTCGGGAGCTCAACTAATGAAAAACTGTTTTTT. Translating gives CASSFGSSTNEKLFF.

This chain uses TRBV24-1 with TRBJ2-7; no clear D gene. CDR3 length: 11 amino acids. With 3 bases removed from V and 3 bases from J, the gap between germline ends came to 2 bases. Germline CDR1 is KGHDR and CDR2 is SFDVKD. CDR3 in amino acids: CATSDHYEQYF. The CDR3 coding sequence is TGTGCCACCAGTGATCACTACGAGCAGTACTTC.

A single count supports this clone. Other DNA sequences in the sample encode the same CDR3. The chain uses TRBV11-2 and TRBJ1-1; D remains unclear. Trimming took off 0 bases at V and 5 bases at J, with 7 bases between the two ends. The length of the CDR3 is 13 residues. CDR1 SGHAT and CDR2 FQNNGV come from the germline V gene. CDR3 DNA sequence: TGTGCCAGCAGCTTAGATCGGGGAACTGAAGCTTTCTTT. It specifies CASSLDRGTEAFF. Filled out from reference TRBV11-2 and TRBJ1-1, the complete variable domain reads EAGVAQSPRYKIIEKRQSVAFWCNPISGHATLYWYQQILGQGPKLLIQFQNNGVVDDSQLPKDRFSAERLKGVDSTLKIQPAKLEDSAVYLCASSLDRGTEAFFGQGTRLTVV.

This chain joins TRBV18 and TRBJ2-7; the D gene is possibly TRBD2 (5 bases). Germline CDR1 is KGHSH and CDR2 is LQKENI. The CDR3 is made up of 14 amino acids. V lost 0 bases to trimming and J lost 7 bases, with 13 bases between them. The DNA of the CDR3 is TGTGCCAGCTCACCACCGGCCATCACGGGGGAGCAGTACTTC. This gives the protein CASSPPAITGEQYF.

The rearrangement links TRBV11-2 to TRBJ2-1, with D maybe TRBD2 (7 bases). V was pared by 3 bases and J by 15 bases, with 24 bases between. Germline V gives CDR1 SGHAT, CDR2 FQNNGV. The length of the CDR3 is 15 residues. The CDR3 DNA reads as TGTGCCAGCAGCTTTGGGGGGGGCGGTACACACGAACCGTTCTTC. This codes for CASSFGGGGTHEPFF.

This clone was observed a few times. The rearrangement uses TRBV24-1 and TRBJ2-3; no firm D call. The CDR3 has 13 residues. Germline V gene sequence: CDR1 KGHDR, CDR2 SFDVKD. V was cut by 0 bases and J by 6 bases, with 6 bases left in between. The CDR3 is CATSDLARDTQYF. The CDR3 nucleotides are TGTGCCACCAGTGATTTGGCTCGGGATACGCAGTATTTT.

V gene TRBV10-3 combines with J gene TRBJ2-7; TRBD2 matches 8 bases. Germline-derived CDR1 and CDR2 are ENHRY and SYGVKD. With V trimmed by 9 bases and J by 1 base, 17 bases remained unmatched. The CDR3 contains 17 residues. This CDR3 is CAIARGGLAGDSYEQYF. The CDR3, as DNA: TGTGCCATTGCCCGCGGGGGGTTAGCGGGTGATTCCTACGAGCAGTACTTC.

This clone was counted a single time. The rearrangement uses TRBV6-2 or TRBV6-3 and TRBJ1-5; maybe TRBD1 (5 bases). Germline lookup yields CDR1 MNHEY and CDR2 SVGEGT. This CDR3 is 14 amino acids long. V was cut by 5 bases and J by 6 bases, with 14 bases left in between. Here the CDR3 DNA reads TGTGCCAGCAGTGGGACTTCCCGGCTTCAGCCCCAGCATTTT. Its protein product is CASSGTSRLQPQHF.

This clone was observed a handful of times. This sequence joins TRBV6-2 or TRBV6-3 and TRBJ2-3; D possibly corresponds to TRBD2 (6 bases). Trimming took 5 bases from V and 7 from J, leaving 19 bases between them. The CDR3 spans 15 residues. Germline assignment: CDR1 MNHEY and CDR2 SVGEGT. CDR3 loop: CASSTRGGSLNTQYF. CDR3 sequence (DNA): TGTGCCAGCAGTACCAGAGGAGGGTCGTTGAATACGCAGTATTTT.

The chain carries TRBV6-6 and TRBJ2-7; 9 positions match TRBD1. V gave up 2 bases and J gave up 7 bases; unmatched junction bases: 6. The CDR3 spans 14 residues. Germline loops: CDR1 MNHNY, CDR2 SVGAGI (reference sequence). The CDR3 is CASSYRDRAKEQYF. CDR3 sequence (DNA): TGTGCCAGCAGTTACCGGGACAGGGCTAAAGAGCAGTACTTC.

This chain joins TRBV27 and TRBJ1-5, with D perhaps TRBD1 (6 bases). The CDR3 spans 12 residues. Trimming cost V 10 bases and J 5 bases, with 12 bases left between them. Germline lookup yields CDR1 MNHEY and CDR2 SMNVEV (reference sequence). CDR3 sequence: CATRKGDQPQHF. The CDR3 nucleotides are TGTGCCACGAGGAAGGGGGATCAGCCCCAGCATTTT.

The count of this clone is one. The chain couples TRBV7-3 to TRBJ2-3; TRBD2 aligns across 11 bases. Germline trimming cut 2 bases from V and 2 bases from J; bases unmatched to any gene: 3. Germline assignment: CDR1 SGHTA and CDR2 FQGTGA. The CDR3 runs 16 residues. The CDR3 sequence: CASSLGTSGLTDTQYF. CDR3 DNA sequence: TGTGCCAGCAGCTTAGGGACTAGCGGCCTCACAGATACGCAGTATTTT.